What follows are 9 T cell receptor beta chains derived from one specimen sequenced in a study of cytomegalovirus exposure and HLA in healthy donors. PCR involved 60 Vbeta and 13 Jbeta primers. Here immunoSEQ multiplex PCR was the method, and the copy in TCRdb shows in-frame clones only, minus some. The sample consists of about 94,000 clones, approximately 79% of them appearing once. Sequencing was done on a sample of PBMCs. The origin of the receptors is a woman between 40 and 50 years old in good health and CMV-seronegative.

The rearrangement links TRBV4-1 to TRBJ1-6; the D gene is possibly TRBD1 (6 bases). Per germline, CDR1 MGHRA and CDR2 YSYEKL. Deletions cut 4 bases from V and 0 bases from J, with 10 bases between. This CDR3 is 16 amino acids long. The CDR3 loop is CASSPGQSSYNSPLHF. CDR3 nucleotides: TGCGCCAGCAGCCCAGGACAGAGCTCCTATAATTCACCCCTCCACTTT.

The J gene is TRBJ1-3, the V gene TRBV7-2; D unclear. Germline V gene lookup returns CDR1 SGHTA and CDR2 FQGNSA. The V end was cut by 3 bases, the J end by 0 bases, with 9 bases between. CDR3 length: 15 amino acids. The CDR3, as DNA: TGTGCCAGCAGCTTTGGTCTGAGCTCTGGAAACACCATATATTTT. Its translation is CASSFGLSSGNTIYF.

CDR3: CASFSRGTNEKLFF. The CDR3 nucleotides read TGTGCCAGCTTTAGCCGGGGGACTAATGAAAAACTGTTTTTT. The chain carries TRBV6-1 and TRBJ1-4; D possibly corresponds to TRBD1 (5 bases). The CDR3 sequence is 14 residues long. V dropped 8 bases and J dropped 2 bases, with 12 bases sitting between them. The germline V gene encodes CDR1 MNHNS and CDR2 SASEGT.

This clone was found once. Written as DNA, the CDR3 is TGTGCCATCAGTGAGGGGCGGGGTGGGCGCACCGGGGAGCTGTTTTTT. It is translated as CAISEGRGGRTGELFF. J is TRBJ2-2 and V is TRBV10-3; tentative D call: TRBD2 (6 bases). The ends were cut back, 2 bases at V and 4 bases at J, with 14 bases in the middle. Germline CDR1 reads ENHRY; CDR2 reads SYGVKD. This CDR3 spans 16 amino acids.

The chain joins TRBV5-1 to TRBJ2-5; the D gene is possibly TRBD2 (6 bases). The DNA end favors TRBJ2-7, so the J call may be wrong. Germline lookup yields CDR1 SGHRS and CDR2 YFSETQ. The CDR3 loop spans 18 amino acids. In DNA form, the CDR3 reads TGCGCCAGCAGCCTACGAAGCCAACTAGCCCTCCGTGGCTACGAGCAGTACTTC. Amino acids: CASSLRSQLALRGYEQYF.

V gene TRBV30 combines with J gene TRBJ1-5; 8 bases are shared with TRBD1. CDR1 and CDR2 (germline): GTSNPN, SVGIG (reference sequence). With 3 bases clipped from V and 3 bases from J, the junction kept 4 bases outside the gene matches. CDR3 length: 14 amino acids. CDR3 DNA: TGTGCCTGGAGAAGGACAGGGAACAATCAGCCCCAGCATTTT. Translated, it gives CAWRRTGNNQPQHF.

This clone was counted between two and nine times. The chain has TRBV5-1 and TRBJ1-1, with D uncertain. This CDR3 comprises 14 residues. The V end was cut by 0 bases, the J end by 7 bases, with 13 bases between. Germline-derived CDR1 and CDR2 are SGHRS and YFSETQ. CDR3 residues: CASSLAVGILEAFF. In DNA, the CDR3 is TGCGCCAGCAGCTTGGCCGTCGGGATACTTGAAGCTTTCTTT. The full variable domain, in which reference TRBV5-1 and TRBJ1-1 provide the parts outside the CDR3, is KAGVTQTPRYLIKTRGQQVTLSCSPISGHRSVSWYQQTPGQGLQFLFEYFSETQRNKGNFPGRFSGRQFSNSRSEMNVSTLELGDSALYLCASSLAVGILEAFFGQGTRLTVV.

In DNA form, the CDR3 reads TGTGCCACCAGCGGTAGCGGGGGGTTAACCGGGGAGCTGTTTTTT. Translation: CATSGSGGLTGELFF. This chain connects TRBV15 to TRBJ2-2, with 10 bases fitting TRBD2. Germline values: CDR1 LNHNV, CDR2 YYDKDF (reference sequence). The CDR3 runs to 15 residues. Trimming at V came to 5 bases and at J to 5 bases, leaving 5 bases not matched to a gene.

This chain connects TRBV14 to TRBJ1-5; D unresolved. V gave up 0 bases and J gave up 4 bases, with 4 bases separating them. In germline, CDR1 is SGHDN, CDR2 FVKESK. There are 13 residues in the CDR3. The CDR3, as DNA: TGTGCCAGCAGCCAAGACAGGAATCAGCCCCAGCATTTT. This encodes CASSQDRNQPQHF.